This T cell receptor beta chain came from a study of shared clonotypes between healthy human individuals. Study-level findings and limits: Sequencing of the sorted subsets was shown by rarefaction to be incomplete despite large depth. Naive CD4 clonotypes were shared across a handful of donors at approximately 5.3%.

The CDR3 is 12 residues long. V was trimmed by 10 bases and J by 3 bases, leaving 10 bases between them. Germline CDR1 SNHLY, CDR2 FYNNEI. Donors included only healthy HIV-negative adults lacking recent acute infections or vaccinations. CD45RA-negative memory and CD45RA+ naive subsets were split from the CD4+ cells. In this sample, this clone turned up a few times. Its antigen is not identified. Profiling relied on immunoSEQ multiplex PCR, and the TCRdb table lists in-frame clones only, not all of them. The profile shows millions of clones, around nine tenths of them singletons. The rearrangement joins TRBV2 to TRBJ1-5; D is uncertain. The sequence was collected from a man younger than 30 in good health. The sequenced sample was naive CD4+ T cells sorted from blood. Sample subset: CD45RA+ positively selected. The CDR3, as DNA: TGTGCCACCTTACGCCCCAATCAGCCCCAGCATTTT. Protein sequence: CATLRPNQPQHF.